The 11 T cell receptor beta chains below were found in one sample sequenced in a study of T cell changes during pregnancy in multiple sclerosis. Produced via immunoSEQ multiplex PCR; TCRdb's table is partial and in-frame only. The table lists around 60,000 clones, less than 95% of them singletons. This specimen was CD4+ T cells from peripheral blood mononuclear cells, taken after pregnancy. The source is a female donor in good health, enrolled as a control in a pregnancy study.

V gene TRBV5-1 combines with J gene TRBJ1-1, with TRBD1 matching 10 bases. Trimming removed 0 bases from V and 4 bases from J; junction bases left unmatched: 6. The CDR3 sequence is 16 residues long. Germline V CDR1 and CDR2: SGHRS, YFSETQ. The CDR3 DNA sequence: TGCGCCAGCAGCTTGGGAGGGGGACAGGGGAGCACTGAAGCTTTCTTT. Protein: CASSLGGGQGSTEAFF.

The chain is built from TRBV11-3 and TRBJ2-7, with TRBD1 matching over 9 bases. The J segment lost 0 bases and the V segment lost 5 bases, leaving 8 bases of the junction unmatched. Germline CDR1 is SGHNT and CDR2 is YENEEA. This CDR3 has 16 residues. The CDR3 DNA is TGTGCCAGCAGCCTAAAAACGGGACAGGGCTCCTACGAGCAGTACTTC. This gives the protein CASSLKTGQGSYEQYF. The variable domain in full, completed from reference TRBV11-3 and TRBJ2-7, reads EAGVVQSPRYKIIEKKQPVAFWCNPISGHNTLYWYLQNLGQGPELLIRYENEEAVDDSQLPKDRFSAERLKGVDSTLKIQPAELGDSAVYLCASSLKTGQGSYEQYFGPGTRLTVT.

CDR3: CAWSVLGQGRSPLHF. The CDR3 bases are TGTGCCTGGAGTGTACTGGGACAGGGTCGATCACCCCTCCACTTT. V and J are TRBV30 and TRBJ1-6; TRBD1 matches 9 bases. The V gene end was trimmed by 0 bases and the J gene end by 10 bases; junction bases not matched to a gene: 7. CDR1 and CDR2 from the germline V gene are GTSNPN and SVGIG (reference sequence). This CDR3 has 15 residues.

The chain links TRBV11-3 to TRBJ1-6; D ambiguous. This CDR3 spans 13 amino acids. V lost 6 bases and J lost 11, with 14 bases in between. In germline, CDR1 is SGHNT, CDR2 YENEEA. The CDR3 region is CASSPSLEAPLHF. In nucleotides, the CDR3 is TGTGCCAGCAGTCCTTCCCTTGAGGCACCCCTCCACTTT.

This clone appeared a few times. The rearrangement joins TRBV6-4 to TRBJ1-2; D remains ambiguous. This CDR3 comprises 15 residues. Germline-derived CDR1 and CDR2 are MRHNA and SNTAGT. V shed 0 bases and J shed 3 bases, with 11 bases lying between them. The CDR3 coding sequence is TGTGCCAGCAGTGACTCGATTCGGGGAGACTATGGCTACACCTTC. Translating gives CASSDSIRGDYGYTF.

J is TRBJ1-1 and V is TRBV9, with D uncertain. This CDR3 region has 13 residues. The germline CDR1 and CDR2 sequences are SGDLS and YYNGEE. Trimming cost V 6 bases and J 5 bases, with 14 bases left between them. CDR3: CASTRLGGTEAFF. CDR3 nucleotide sequence: TGTGCCAGCACTCGCCTGGGAGGGACTGAAGCTTTCTTT.

This clone appeared a few times. The CDR3 DNA is TGTGCCAGCAGTAACGACAGGGGAAGGAACACTGAAGCTTTCTTT. Translated: CASSNDRGRNTEAFF. V is TRBV2 and J is TRBJ1-1; 8 nucleotides line up with TRBD1. V dropped 5 bases and J dropped 1; count of bases not matched to a gene: 6. Germline V gives CDR1 SNHLY, CDR2 FYNNEI. CDR3 length equals 15 residues.

This chain uses TRBV11-3 with TRBJ2-2; D unclear. The germline CDR1 and CDR2 sequences are SGHNT and YENEEA. Trimming cost V 5 bases and J 1 base, with 8 bases left between them. The CDR3 runs to 14 residues. Here the CDR3 DNA reads TGTGCCAGCAGCGGTGGGCAGAACACCGGGGAGCTGTTTTTT. It encodes CASSGGQNTGELFF. Drawing the rest from reference TRBV11-3 and TRBJ2-2, the complete variable domain is EAGVVQSPRYKIIEKKQPVAFWCNPISGHNTLYWYLQNLGQGPELLIRYENEEAVDDSQLPKDRFSAERLKGVDSTLKIQPAELGDSAVYLCASSGGQNTGELFFGEGSRLTVL.

DNA for the CDR3: TGTGCCAGTAGTATCTATCTGAACACTGAAGCTTTCTTT. Translating it yields CASSIYLNTEAFF. The chain links TRBV19 to TRBJ1-1, with D hard to call. The length of the CDR3 is 13 residues. Trimming stripped 3 bases from V and 0 bases from J, with 5 bases between. Germline V gene lookup returns CDR1 LNHDA and CDR2 SQIVND (reference sequence).

The chain combines TRBV4-3 with TRBJ2-3, with 13 nucleotides matching TRBD2. Per the germline V gene, CDR1 is LGHNA and CDR2 is YSLEER. This CDR3 is built from 15 residues. V lost 4 bases, J lost 7 bases, and 5 bases stayed unmatched. CDR3 sequence reads: CASSPTSGGWYTQYF. The CDR3 coding sequence is TGCGCCAGCAGCCCGACTAGCGGGGGGTGGTATACGCAGTATTTT.

As for this clone: At one of its ends the junction is not consistent with the germline gene, which may arise from a read error. This chain joins TRBV7-7 and TRBJ2-5, with 10 bases lining up with TRBD1. The CDR3 length is 15 residues. CDR1 SSHAT and CDR2 FNYEAQ come from the germline V gene (reference sequence). CDR3 nucleotide sequence: TGTGCTAGCAGCTTAGGACAGGGGGGGGGAGAGACCCAGTACTTC. It specifies CASSLGQGGGETQYF.